One sample yielded the 21 T cell receptor beta chains listed below, sequenced in a study of tumor and adjacent non-tumor tissue in lung cancer. The template was RNA from unsorted bulk tissue. Three rounds of nested PCR, following a modified ARM-PCR protocol, produced the TCRbeta library. TCRdb used MiXCR to reprocess the multiplex PCR reads, holding one entry per CDR3 protein. The sample records around 140,000 distinct CDR3 sequences, around 67% being singletons. The sequenced material came from lung tumor tissue. Every receptor here comes from a man in his sixties with small cell lung cancer.

This clonotype occurred a few times. The CDR3 DNA reads as TGTGCCAGCAGTGTCGTTAGCGGGAGCTCCTACAATGAGCAGTTCTTC. Translated: CASSVVSGSSYNEQFF. The rearrangement links TRBV28 to TRBJ2-1; 9 bases map to TRBD2. The CDR3 spans 16 residues. Germline trimming cut 5 bases from V and 0 bases from J; bases unmatched to any gene: 5. CDR1 is MDHEN, CDR2 SYDVKM, per germline.

With respect to this clonotype: Sequence at one end of the junction differs from germline and may be a read error. The rearrangement uses TRBV6-1 and TRBJ1-2; D is uncertain. Germline assignment: CDR1 MNHNS and CDR2 SASEGT. The CDR3 sequence is 13 residues long. The CDR3 loop reads CARSGALGYGYTF. The CDR3 coding sequence is TGTGCCAGAAGTGGAGCGCTCGGCTATGGCTACACCTTC.

With regard to this clonotype: Compared with germline, one end of the junction differs, possibly owing to a read error. The chain combines TRBV11-1 with TRBJ2-1; D is unclear. Germline V CDR1 and CDR2: SGHAT, FQDESV (reference sequence). The CDR3 covers 11 residues. CDR3 in amino acids: CISSLDNEQFF. The CDR3, as DNA: TGTATCAGCAGCTTAGACAATGAGCAGTTCTTT.

The rearrangement uses TRBV11-1 and TRBJ2-3; 7 positions match TRBD1. In germline, CDR1 is SGHAT, CDR2 FQDESV (reference sequence). With 8 bases clipped from V and 2 bases from J, the junction kept 10 bases outside the gene matches. The CDR3 sequence is 15 residues long. CDR3 coding DNA: TGTGCCAGCGACGTCCAGGGACAGTACACAGATACGCAGTATTTT. Protein sequence: CASDVQGQYTDTQYF.

A note on this clonotype: This CDR3 is missing its conserved last phenylalanine or tryptophan, likely due to a read error. The V call is TRBV6-5, the J call TRBJ2-1, with D perhaps being TRBD1 or TRBD2 (7 bases each). Trimming left V 0 bases short and J 9 bases short, with 12 bases between. Germline values: CDR1 MNHEY, CDR2 SVGAGI. This CDR3 contains 14 residues. The CDR3 nucleotides are TGTGCCAGCAGTTACTCACGGGGGGACAGTGAGCAGTTCTTA. This gives the protein CASSYSRGDSEQFL.

Points on this clonotype: The junction shows a germline mismatch at one end, possibly a read error. This chain uses TRBV20-1 with TRBJ2-1; 11 bases map to TRBD2. This CDR3 is 15 amino acids long. Germline CDR1 is DFQATT and CDR2 is SNEGSKA (reference sequence). CDR3 in amino acids: CGANIAGGPMDEQFF. CDR3 nucleotide sequence: TGCGGTGCTAATATAGCGGGAGGGCCTATGGATGAGCAGTTCTTC.

For this clonotype: With a much larger clone just one base away, this may be a read error. This rearrangement joins TRBV4-1 to TRBJ2-5; 9 bases line up with TRBD1. The CDR3 contains 15 residues. Germline V gives CDR1 MGHRA, CDR2 YSYEKL. This CDR3 is CASSQVQGAAEIQYF. CDR3 nucleotide sequence: TGCGCCAGCAGCCAAGTACAGGGGGCCGCCGAGATCCAGTACTTC.

Concerning this clonotype: The junction departs from germline at one end; a sequencing error may be responsible. The chain combines TRBV11-2 with TRBJ2-1; weak D call: TRBD2 (6 bases). The CDR3 totals 15 residues. Germline CDR1 SGHAT, CDR2 FQNNGV. In DNA form, the CDR3 reads TGTGCCAGTAGCTTAGCGGTGGGCACCTACAATGAGCAGTTCTTC. Amino acid sequence: CASSLAVGTYNEQFF.

This clonotype occurred once. A junction end diverges from the germline sequence, so it may reflect a read error. This chain joins TRBV12-3 or TRBV12-4 and TRBJ1-1; no definite D call. This CDR3 is 14 amino acids long. CDR3 sequence reads: CASSSRRAGTEASF. In DNA form, the CDR3 reads TGTGCCAGCAGCTCCAGAAGGGCGGGTACTGAAGCTTCCTTT.

The chain combines TRBV28 with TRBJ1-2, with TRBD1 matching 7 bases. Per the germline V gene, CDR1 is MDHEN and CDR2 is SYDVKM. The CDR3 has 12 residues. Unmatched junction bases numbered 2, after V lost 6 bases and J lost 4 bases. The chain's CDR3 is CASRGQLYGYTF. CDR3 in DNA: TGTGCCAGCAGGGGACAGCTCTATGGCTACACCTTC.

The rearrangement joins TRBV12-3 or TRBV12-4 to TRBJ2-1; D call uncertain. This CDR3 is built from 12 residues. The V gene lost 0 bases and the J gene lost 13 bases, with 10 bases spanning the gap. DNA for the CDR3: TGTGCCAGCAGTTTAGCAAGGACCTATCAGTTCTTC. Translated, it gives CASSLARTYQFF.

As regards this clonotype: A read error may produce the germline difference seen at one junction end. The V gene is TRBV4-2, the J gene TRBJ2-3; maybe TRBD2 (5 bases). Germline-derived CDR1 and CDR2 are LGHNA and YNFKEQ. CDR3 length equals 16 residues. The CDR3 here is CACSKLAGWNTDTQYF. CDR3 in DNA: TGTGCCTGCAGCAAGCTAGCCGGCTGGAACACAGATACGCAGTATTTT.

V and J are TRBV19 and TRBJ1-5; the D gene is possibly TRBD1 (5 bases). The CDR3 length is 16 residues. Trimming stripped 6 bases from V and 2 bases from J, with 17 bases between. The germline V gene has CDR1 LNHDA and CDR2 SQIVND (reference sequence). This chain's CDR3 is CASSPPTALGNQPQHF. CDR3 nucleotides: TGTGCCAGTAGCCCCCCGACAGCATTAGGCAATCAGCCCCAGCATTTT.

Details on this clonotype: The CDR3 carries no conserved terminal phenylalanine or tryptophan, so it likely arises from a read error. The chain recombines TRBV6-2 or TRBV6-3 with TRBJ2-1, with D tentatively TRBD2 (6 bases). V lost 4 bases and J 4 bases, leaving 8 bases between the germline ends. The CDR3 consists of 13 residues. Germline CDR1 is MNHEY and CDR2 is SVGEGT. CDR3 in DNA: TGTGCCAGCAGTTGGCGGGGATACAATGAGCAGTTCATC. This encodes CASSWRGYNEQFI.

This clonotype was seen a handful of times. The chain joins TRBV12-3 or TRBV12-4 to TRBJ2-1, with 7 bases aligning to TRBD2. The CDR3 loop spans 15 amino acids. V lost 2 bases to trimming and J lost 2 bases; unmatched junction nucleotides: 3. In DNA, the CDR3 is TGTGCCAGCAGTTTAAGGGCGGGGGCCTACAATGAGCAGTTCTTC. Translated, it gives CASSLRAGAYNEQFF.

V and J are TRBV4-3 and TRBJ2-7; D remains unclear. Trimming took 0 bases from V and 7 from J, leaving 10 bases between them. Per germline, CDR1 LGHNA and CDR2 YSLEER. The CDR3 spans 13 residues. Here the CDR3 DNA reads TGCGCCAGCAGCCAAGAGCGGCTGGGGGAGCAGTACTTC. Its protein is CASSQERLGEQYF.

This clonotype was counted a few times. This chain connects TRBV20-1 to TRBJ2-1; TRBD2 matches at 12 bases. Germline CDR1 reads DFQATT; CDR2 reads SNEGSKA (reference sequence). This CDR3 has 15 residues. The V and J ends lost 2 bases and 10 bases, in that order; junction bases with no gene match: 9. This CDR3 is CSARILAGGLKEQFF. The DNA for the CDR3 is TGCAGTGCTAGAATCCTAGCGGGAGGGCTCAAGGAGCAGTTCTTC.

Worth noting for this clonotype: With a much larger clone just one base away, this may be a read error. This chain joins TRBV6-1 and TRBJ1-2, with no clear D. Germline V gene sequence: CDR1 MNHNS, CDR2 SASEGT. The CDR3 has 16 residues. Here the CDR3 reads CASSEDPGGFPYGCTF. The CDR3 nucleotides read TGTGCCAGCAGTGAAGACCCAGGAGGCTTTCCCTATGGCTGCACCTTC.

There are a few counts of this clonotype. The chain employs TRBV12-3 or TRBV12-4 and TRBJ2-1, with D possibly called TRBD1 or TRBD2 (5 bases each). The CDR3 is made up of 15 amino acids. Deletions cut 10 bases from V and 2 bases from J, with 18 bases between. The CDR3 protein is CATHLWGKPYNEQFF. The CDR3 DNA sequence: TGTGCCACCCACTTGTGGGGGAAGCCCTACAATGAGCAGTTCTTC.

Remarks on this clonotype: A junction end diverges from the germline sequence, so it may reflect a read error. V and J are TRBV4-2 and TRBJ2-1, with 8 bases identical to TRBD2. The CDR3 is 16 amino acids. In germline, CDR1 is LGHNA, CDR2 YNFKEQ. CDR3 sequence: CASCQAGAGGLYELFF. CDR3 coding DNA: TGTGCCAGCTGCCAAGCTGGGGCGGGAGGTCTATATGAGCTGTTCTTC.

This clonotype was seen only once. The chain couples TRBV6-1 to TRBJ2-7; weak D call: TRBD2 (6 bases). Germline-derived CDR1 and CDR2 are MNHNS and SASEGT. V was clipped by 10 bases and J by 4 bases, with 14 bases between them. The length of the CDR3 is 12 residues. CDR3 in amino acids: CATGTPFYEQYV. As DNA, the CDR3 is TGTGCCACTGGGACTCCGTTTTACGAGCAGTACGTC.